This T cell receptor (beta chain) was captured by sequencing in a study of blood T cell repertoires in COVID-19. Study details: COVID-19 samples from acute and convalescent phases originated in the United States, Italy and Spain. T cells, B-cell-depleted T cells, or PBMCs provided the cDNA or gDNA that served as material.

This clone was found once. Under the authors' procedure: The authors estimated nucleated cell counts from reference gene primer amplification. This table comes from immunoSEQ multiplex PCR, and its TCRdb copy is limited to in-frame clones, with some not included. For V, J and clone size, that table is used; D and trimming come from the DNA. The sample yields roughly 200,000 clones, 80% to 90% seen once. The CDR3 length is 15 residues. CDR1 and CDR2 (germline): MNHEY, SVGAGI. Sequences were obtained from peripheral blood. This TCR derives from a man between 60 and 70 years old who had recovered from COVID-19. V and J are TRBV6-5 and TRBJ1-4; D gene unclear. CDR3 residues: CVTTPSGREYEKLFF. In nucleotides, the CDR3 is TGTGTTACGACCCCGTCGGGGAGGGAGTATGAAAAACTGTTTTTT.